This TCR beta chain was recovered during a study of blood T cell repertoires in COVID-19. Across the study: Sites in the United States, Italy and Spain provided acute and convalescent COVID-19 samples. PBMCs, B-cell-depleted T cells, or T cells were the source of the cDNA or gDNA that made up the material.

The V end was cut by 8 bases, the J end by 1 base, with 14 bases between. The germline gives CDR1 SGHVS, CDR2 FNYEAQ. This CDR3 has 14 residues. In the authors' methods: Estimated nucleated cell counts came from reference gene primer amplification. Assay used: immunoSEQ multiplex PCR; TCRdb lists only in-frame clones, some missing. That table is the source of V, J and clone size, and D and trimming were worked out from the DNA. This table has tens of thousands of clones, 65% to 90% appearing once. The specimen was peripheral blood. This chain joins TRBV7-6 and TRBJ1-1, with TRBD1 as a possible D gene (6 bases). The sequence was obtained from a woman in her fifties or sixties with acute or convalescent COVID-19. The CDR3 coding sequence is TGTGCCAGCGCCCTCCAAGGGGGGAACACTGAAGCTTTCTTT. It translates to CASALQGGNTEAFF.